Sequencing of this TCR beta chain was carried out in a study of cytomegalovirus exposure and HLA in healthy donors. Overall study findings and caveats: Looking again later, the authors saw that most CMV-associated TCR beta chains seemed HLA-restricted.

Amplification used 60 Vbeta primers and 13 Jbeta primers. Produced via immunoSEQ multiplex PCR; TCRdb's table is partial and in-frame only. The data hold about 140,000 clones, with approximately 82% observed a single time. This clone was counted only a few times. What it binds is not known. V gave up 4 bases and J gave up 7 bases; unmatched junction bases: 4. The CDR3 has 13 residues. Per the germline V gene, CDR1 is ENHRY and CDR2 is SYGVKD. The source of this sequence is a man aged 25-45 years in good health and CMV-seropositive. Sequenced input: PBMCs. V and J are TRBV10-3 and TRBJ1-5; 7 nucleotides match TRBD1. The CDR3: CAISADRDQPQHF. The CDR3 DNA is TGTGCCATCAGTGCAGACAGGGACCAGCCCCAGCATTTT.